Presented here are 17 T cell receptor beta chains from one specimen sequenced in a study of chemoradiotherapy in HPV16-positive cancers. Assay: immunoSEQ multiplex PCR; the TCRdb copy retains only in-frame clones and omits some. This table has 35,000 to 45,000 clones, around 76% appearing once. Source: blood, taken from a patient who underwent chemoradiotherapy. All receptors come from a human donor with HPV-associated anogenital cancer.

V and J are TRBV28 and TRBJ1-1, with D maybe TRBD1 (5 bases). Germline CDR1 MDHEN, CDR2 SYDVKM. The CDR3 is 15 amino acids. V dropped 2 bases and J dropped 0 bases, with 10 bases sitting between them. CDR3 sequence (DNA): TGTGCCAGCAGTTTAGCGGGACTCCTGAACACTGAAGCTTTCTTT. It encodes CASSLAGLLNTEAFF.

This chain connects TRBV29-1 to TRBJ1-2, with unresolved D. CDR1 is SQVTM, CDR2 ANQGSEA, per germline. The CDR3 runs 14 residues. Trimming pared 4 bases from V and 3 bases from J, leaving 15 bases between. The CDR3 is CSVVRSDTYYGYTF. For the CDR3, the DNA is TGCAGCGTTGTCCGCAGCGACACCTACTATGGCTACACCTTC.

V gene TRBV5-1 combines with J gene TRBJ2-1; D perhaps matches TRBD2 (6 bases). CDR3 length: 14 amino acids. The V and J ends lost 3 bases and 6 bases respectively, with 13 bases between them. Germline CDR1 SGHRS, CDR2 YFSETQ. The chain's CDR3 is CASSSPGLVNEQFF. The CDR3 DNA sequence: TGCGCCAGCAGCTCGCCGGGACTCGTCAATGAGCAGTTCTTC.

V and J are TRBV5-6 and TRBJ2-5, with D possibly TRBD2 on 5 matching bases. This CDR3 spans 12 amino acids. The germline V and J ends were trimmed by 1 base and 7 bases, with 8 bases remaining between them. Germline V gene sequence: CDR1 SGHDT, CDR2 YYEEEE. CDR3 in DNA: TGTGCCAGCAGCTTGCCCGGAGGGACCCAGTACTTC. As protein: CASSLPGGTQYF.

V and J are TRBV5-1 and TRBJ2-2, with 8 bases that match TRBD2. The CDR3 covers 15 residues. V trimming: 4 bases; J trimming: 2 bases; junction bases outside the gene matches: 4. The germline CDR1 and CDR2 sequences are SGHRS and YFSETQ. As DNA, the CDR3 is TGCGCCAGCAGCACCGGGACTAGTAACACCGGGGAGCTGTTTTTT. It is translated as CASSTGTSNTGELFF.

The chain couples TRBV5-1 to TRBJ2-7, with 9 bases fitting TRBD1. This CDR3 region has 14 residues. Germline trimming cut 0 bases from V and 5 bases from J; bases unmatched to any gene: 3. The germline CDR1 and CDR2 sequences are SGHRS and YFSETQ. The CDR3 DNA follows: TGCGCCAGCAGCTTGGCTAGGACAGGGGACGAGCAGTACTTC. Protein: CASSLARTGDEQYF.

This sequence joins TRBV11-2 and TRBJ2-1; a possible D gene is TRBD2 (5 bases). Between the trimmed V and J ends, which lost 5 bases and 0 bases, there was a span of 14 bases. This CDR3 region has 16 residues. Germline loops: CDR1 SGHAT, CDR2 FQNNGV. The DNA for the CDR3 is TGTGCCAGCAGCATAAGGACTGTAAGCTCCTACAATGAGCAGTTCTTC. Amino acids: CASSIRTVSSYNEQFF.

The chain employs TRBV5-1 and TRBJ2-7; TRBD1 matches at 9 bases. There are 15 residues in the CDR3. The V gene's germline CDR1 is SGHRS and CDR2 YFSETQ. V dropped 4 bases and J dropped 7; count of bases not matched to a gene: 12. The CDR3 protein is CASSQTQGAVAEQYF. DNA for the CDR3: TGCGCCAGCAGCCAGACACAGGGGGCTGTAGCGGAGCAGTACTTC.

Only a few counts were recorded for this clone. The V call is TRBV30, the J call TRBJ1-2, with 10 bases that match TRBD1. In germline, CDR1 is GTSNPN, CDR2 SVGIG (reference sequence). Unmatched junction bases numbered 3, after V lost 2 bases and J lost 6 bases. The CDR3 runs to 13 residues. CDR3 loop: CAWSRDRGDGYTF. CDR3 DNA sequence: TGTGCCTGGAGTAGGGACAGGGGAGATGGCTACACCTTC.

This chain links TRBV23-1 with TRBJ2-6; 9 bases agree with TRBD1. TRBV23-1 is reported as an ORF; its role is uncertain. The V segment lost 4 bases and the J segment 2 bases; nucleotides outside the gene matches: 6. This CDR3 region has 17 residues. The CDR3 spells CASSPPGQGPGANVLTF. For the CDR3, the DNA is TGCGCCAGCAGTCCTCCGGGACAGGGACCTGGGGCCAACGTCCTGACTTTC.

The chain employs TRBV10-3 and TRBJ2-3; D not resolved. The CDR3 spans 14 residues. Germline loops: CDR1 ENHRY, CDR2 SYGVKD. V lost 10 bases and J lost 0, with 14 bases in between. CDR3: CATVSRPSTDTQYF. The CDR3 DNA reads TGTGCCACCGTCTCACGACCTAGCACAGATACGCAGTATTTT.

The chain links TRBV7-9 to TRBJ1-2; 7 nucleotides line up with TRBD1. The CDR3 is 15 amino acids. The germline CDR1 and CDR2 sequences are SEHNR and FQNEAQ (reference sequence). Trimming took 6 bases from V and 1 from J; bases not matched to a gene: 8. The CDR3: CASRPPGDSNYGYTF. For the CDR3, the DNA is TGTGCCAGCAGACCCCCCGGGGACAGTAACTATGGCTACACCTTC.

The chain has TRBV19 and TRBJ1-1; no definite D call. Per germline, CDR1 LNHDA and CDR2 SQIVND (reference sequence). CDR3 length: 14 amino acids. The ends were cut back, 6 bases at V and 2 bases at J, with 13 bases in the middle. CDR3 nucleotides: TGTGCCAGTAGGCTCCTAGGACCAAACACTGAAGCTTTCTTT. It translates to CASRLLGPNTEAFF.

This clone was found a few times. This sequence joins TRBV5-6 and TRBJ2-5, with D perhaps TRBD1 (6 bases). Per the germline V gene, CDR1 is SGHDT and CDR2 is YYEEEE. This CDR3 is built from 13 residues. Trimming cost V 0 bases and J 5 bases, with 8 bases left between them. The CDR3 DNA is TGTGCCAGCAGCTTGGAACAGGGCGAGACCCAGTACTTC. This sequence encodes CASSLEQGETQYF.

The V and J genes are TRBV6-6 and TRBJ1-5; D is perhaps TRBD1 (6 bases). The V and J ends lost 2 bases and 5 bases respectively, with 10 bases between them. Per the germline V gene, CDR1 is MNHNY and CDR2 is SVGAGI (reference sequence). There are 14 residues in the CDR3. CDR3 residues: CASSYPQGHQPQHF. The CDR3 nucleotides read TGTGCCAGCAGTTACCCTCAGGGGCATCAGCCCCAGCATTTT.

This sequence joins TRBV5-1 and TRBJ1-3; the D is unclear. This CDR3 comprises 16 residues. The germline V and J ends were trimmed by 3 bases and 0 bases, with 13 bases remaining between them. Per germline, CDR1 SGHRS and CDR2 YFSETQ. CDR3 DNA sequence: TGCGCCAGCAGCTCCGGATCTTTAGCCTCTGGAAACACCATATATTTT. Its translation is CASSSGSLASGNTIYF.

The CDR3 protein is CASSTTGTANTEAFF. As DNA, the CDR3 is TGCGCCAGCAGCACGACCGGGACAGCGAACACTGAAGCTTTCTTT. The chain links TRBV5-1 to TRBJ1-1, with TRBD1 identical over 7 bases. V lost 4 bases and J lost 1; bases outside the gene matches: 7. Per germline, CDR1 SGHRS and CDR2 YFSETQ. This CDR3 region has 15 residues.